One sample yielded the 29 T cell receptor beta chains listed below, sequenced in a study of cytomegalovirus exposure and HLA in healthy donors. 60 Vbeta and 13 Jbeta primers were used in PCR. Data came from immunoSEQ multiplex PCR; TCRdb stores just in-frame clones and leaves some out. The sample lists under 200,000 clones; about 70% were seen once. The sequenced sample was PBMCs. These receptors were obtained from a woman aged 25 to 39 in good health and CMV-seronegative.

The chain has TRBV2 and TRBJ2-5; 10 nucleotides agree with TRBD1. The germline V gene encodes CDR1 SNHLY and CDR2 FYNNEI. This CDR3 region has 16 residues. Trimming took 5 bases from V and 7 from J; bases not matched to a gene: 13. CDR3: CASSLTPDRGLGTQYF. The CDR3 bases are TGTGCCAGCAGTTTAACACCGGACAGGGGGTTGGGGACCCAGTACTTC.

The rearrangement links TRBV7-8 to TRBJ2-1; no clear D. There are 18 residues in the CDR3. V shed 0 bases and J shed 3 bases, with 18 bases lying between them. Looked up from germline, CDR1 is SGHVS and CDR2 is FQNEAQ. The CDR3, as DNA: TGTGCCAGCAGCTTAGCGAGGTATTCCCGAAATCACTACAATGAGCAGTTCTTC. Translation gives CASSLARYSRNHYNEQFF.

The CDR3 DNA follows: TGTGCCAGCAGCAAAGTCGAGGGGACCGGGAGCAAGCGTGGAAACACCATATATTTT. As protein: CASSKVEGTGSKRGNTIYF. The chain links TRBV21-1 to TRBJ1-3. TRBV21-1 is labeled a pseudogene. The CDR3 spans 19 residues.

The V call is TRBV10-3, the J call TRBJ2-1; no reliable D call. Trimming took 10 bases from V and 0 from J, leaving 10 bases between them. The CDR3 covers 13 residues. The germline gives CDR1 ENHRY, CDR2 SYGVKD. CDR3 nucleotides: TGTGCCACACACGACTCCTCCTACAATGAGCAGTTCTTC. Amino acid sequence: CATHDSSYNEQFF.

The rearrangement joins TRBV6-5 to TRBJ2-7; 9 nucleotides agree with TRBD2. V lost 2 bases to trimming and J lost 5 bases; unmatched junction nucleotides: 4. The length of the CDR3 is 14 residues. Germline CDR1 is MNHEY and CDR2 is SVGAGI. CDR3 nucleotide sequence: TGTGCCAGCAGTTACGGGGCGGGAGGGGACGAGCAGTACTTC. Residues: CASSYGAGGDEQYF.

The chain has TRBV2 and TRBJ2-4; TRBD2 agrees at 7 bases. Germline lookup yields CDR1 SNHLY and CDR2 FYNNEI. This CDR3 has 15 residues. The V and J ends lost 5 bases and 1 base, in that order; junction bases with no gene match: 5. CDR3 sequence reads: CASSSSGEAKNIQYF. CDR3 DNA: TGTGCCAGCAGTTCTAGCGGAGAGGCCAAAAACATTCAGTACTTC.

In DNA, the CDR3 is TGTGCCTGGAGCCGACCCCGGACTAGCGGGAGGACAAACCCCTACGAGCAGTACTTC. Its protein is CAWSRPRTSGRTNPYEQYF. The genes are TRBV30 and TRBJ2-7; 14 bases match TRBD2. Germline loops: CDR1 GTSNPN, CDR2 SVGIG (reference sequence). After removal of 3 bases from V and 2 bases from J, the junction contained 15 bases not matched to a gene. The CDR3 has 19 amino acids.

This sequence joins TRBV6-1 and TRBJ1-1; no clear D. V lost 6 bases, J lost 0 bases, and 8 bases lay in between. Germline CDR1 is MNHNS and CDR2 is SASEGT. CDR3 size: 13 residues. DNA for the CDR3: TGTGCCAGCAGGGTTCTAATGAACACTGAAGCTTTCTTT. Residues: CASRVLMNTEAFF.

This clone was observed a single time. J is TRBJ2-1 and V is TRBV7-2; 10 nucleotides match TRBD2. Germline V gene lookup returns CDR1 SGHTA and CDR2 FQGNSA. After removal of 5 bases from V and 7 bases from J, the junction contained 14 bases not matched to a gene. The CDR3 covers 17 residues. The CDR3 region is CASSQTSGRATANEQFF. In DNA form, the CDR3 reads TGTGCCAGCAGCCAGACGAGCGGGAGGGCCACGGCAAATGAGCAGTTCTTC.

The chain couples TRBV4-3 to TRBJ2-6; TRBD2 is a possible D gene (5 bases). Germline V gene sequence: CDR1 LGHNA, CDR2 YSLEER. The CDR3 is 17 residues long. Trimming shortened V by 1 base and J by 0 bases, and 10 bases separated the two germline ends. The CDR3 sequence: CASSQGIASSGANVLTF. CDR3 in DNA: TGCGCCAGCAGCCAAGGAATAGCGAGCTCTGGGGCCAACGTCCTGACTTTC.

This rearrangement joins TRBV15 to TRBJ2-1; no reliable D call. This CDR3 region has 17 residues. The germline V gene encodes CDR1 LNHNV and CDR2 YYDKDF (reference sequence). The V end lost 3 bases, the J end lost 0 bases, and 15 bases lay between the germline ends. In DNA, the CDR3 is TGTGCCACCAGCAGTATAACAGACCCTCGCTCCTACAATGAGCAGTTCTTC. The encoded protein is CATSSITDPRSYNEQFF.

The J gene is TRBJ2-2, the V gene TRBV7-2; D is perhaps TRBD1 (5 bases). Trimming cost V 1 base and J 4 bases, with 7 bases left between them. The CDR3 contains 14 residues. The germline V gene encodes CDR1 SGHTA and CDR2 FQGNSA. CDR3 protein: CASSLEGATGELFF. For the CDR3, the DNA is TGTGCCAGCAGCTTAGAAGGGGCCACCGGGGAGCTGTTTTTT. The whole variable domain, filled in from reference TRBV7-2 and TRBJ2-2, reads GAGVSQSPSNKVTEKGKDVELRCDPISGHTALYWYRQSLGQGLEFLIYFQGNSAPDKSGLPSDRFSAERTGGSVSTLTIQRTQQEDSAVYLCASSLEGATGELFFGEGSRLTVL.

This clone was picked up a small number of times. The chain links TRBV25-1 to TRBJ2-2; possible D gene TRBD2, 6 bases. The CDR3 covers 16 residues. Looked up from germline, CDR1 is MGHDK and CDR2 is SYGVNS. Deletions cut 3 bases from V and 0 bases from J, with 11 bases between. CDR3 sequence reads: CASSEWSGSNTGELFF. The CDR3 bases are TGTGCCAGCAGTGAGTGGAGCGGGTCGAACACCGGGGAGCTGTTTTTT. Using reference TRBV25-1 and TRBJ2-2 for the parts outside the CDR3, the full variable domain is EADIYQTPRYLVIGTGKKITLECSQTMGHDKMYWYQQDPGMELHLIHYSYGVNSTEKGDLSSESTVSRIRTEHFPLTLESARPSHTSQYLCASSEWSGSNTGELFFGEGSRLTVL.

This clone turned up a few times. The chain is built from TRBV7-8 and TRBJ2-3; D gene uncertain. In germline, CDR1 is SGHVS, CDR2 FQNEAQ. This CDR3 spans 12 amino acids. Trimming pared 3 bases from V and 2 bases from J, leaving 3 bases between. The CDR3 protein is CASSFHTDTQYF. CDR3 coding DNA: TGTGCCAGCAGCTTCCACACAGATACGCAGTATTTT.

The V call is TRBV5-1, the J call TRBJ1-5; the D is unclear. Trimming stripped 2 bases from V and 4 bases from J, with 13 bases between. The CDR3 spans 15 residues. CDR1 and CDR2 (germline): SGHRS, YFSETQ. CDR3 DNA sequence: TGCGCCAGCAGCTTAAACGGGGAGGAAAATCAGCCCCAGCATTTT. Its translation: CASSLNGEENQPQHF.

Worth noting for this clone: The final CDR3 position lacks the conserved phenylalanine or tryptophan, pointing to a likely read error. The CDR3 loop is CASSSSGFGNQPQHL. The DNA for the CDR3 is TGTGCCAGCAGCTCGTCAGGGTTCGGCAATCAGCCCCAGCATCTT. V and J are TRBV7-8 and TRBJ1-5, with TRBD1 as a possible D gene (5 bases). The CDR3 covers 15 residues. Germline CDR1 reads SGHVS; CDR2 reads FQNEAQ. Trimming took 4 bases from V and 2 from J, leaving 12 bases between them.

This clone showed up just once. V and J are TRBV6-5 and TRBJ1-2, with D possibly matching TRBD1 (6 bases). This CDR3 comprises 12 residues. The germline V and J ends were trimmed by 5 bases and 8 bases, with 12 bases remaining between them. From germline, CDR1 is MNHEY and CDR2 SVGAGI. CDR3 in amino acids: CASSTDRRGYTF. The CDR3 region has the DNA TGTGCCAGCAGTACCGACAGGAGAGGCTACACCTTC.

The chain combines TRBV27 with TRBJ2-5; D ambiguous. The CDR3 is made up of 12 amino acids. V was clipped by 6 bases and J by 5 bases, with 10 bases between them. The V gene's germline CDR1 is MNHEY and CDR2 SMNVEV (reference sequence). The CDR3: CASSYTGETQYF. The CDR3 bases are TGTGCCAGCAGCTACACCGGGGAGACCCAGTACTTC.

This clone was detected only a few times. This chain links TRBV5-1 with TRBJ1-1; TRBD1 agrees at 9 bases. The V gene end was trimmed by 3 bases and the J gene end by 5 bases; junction bases not matched to a gene: 2. The CDR3 is 13 amino acids. Germline V CDR1 and CDR2: SGHRS, YFSETQ. CDR3 DNA sequence: TGCGCCAGCAGCTGGGACAGGGAGACTGAAGCTTTCTTT. Translation: CASSWDRETEAFF.

This clone was detected only once. The gene calls are TRBV2 and TRBJ2-3; 9 bases line up with TRBD1. Germline CDR1 is SNHLY and CDR2 is FYNNEI. The CDR3 has 15 amino acids. The V segment lost 7 bases and the J segment 5 bases; nucleotides outside the gene matches: 10. The CDR3 bases are TGTGCCAGCATTTCCGGGACAGGGAGTCGAGATACGCAGTATTTT. Its protein is CASISGTGSRDTQYF.

The chain joins TRBV11-2 to TRBJ2-3; no clear D. This CDR3 spans 11 amino acids. The V gene's germline CDR1 is SGHAT and CDR2 FQNNGV. V lost 5 bases to trimming and J lost 11 bases, with 11 bases between them. The CDR3: CASSPGFGQYF. The CDR3 DNA follows: TGTGCCAGCAGCCCCGGGTTTGGGCAGTATTTT.

The V and J genes are TRBV2 and TRBJ1-3; D is uncertain. Trimming left V 7 bases short and J 1 base short, with 11 bases between. The CDR3 is made up of 14 amino acids. From germline, CDR1 is SNHLY and CDR2 FYNNEI. DNA of the CDR3: TGTGCCAGCATCGCGGGTTTTTCTGGAAACACCATATATTTT. Translating gives CASIAGFSGNTIYF.

V is TRBV4-1 and J is TRBJ2-1; D possibly corresponds to TRBD2 (5 bases). Germline lookup yields CDR1 MGHRA and CDR2 YSYEKL. The CDR3 sequence is 15 residues long. Trimming took off 0 bases at V and 4 bases at J, with 10 bases between the two ends. Here the CDR3 reads CASSQDSDLYNEQFF. CDR3 DNA: TGCGCCAGCAGCCAAGATTCGGACTTATACAATGAGCAGTTCTTC.

V gene TRBV5-1 combines with J gene TRBJ2-2, with D possibly TRBD1 on 6 matching bases. The CDR3 consists of 17 residues. Germline V CDR1 and CDR2: SGHRS, YFSETQ. Trimming stripped 0 bases from V and 4 bases from J, with 16 bases between. The CDR3 nucleotides are TGCGCCAGCAGCTTGGTTCCCCAGGGGACGAGCACCGGGGAGCTGTTTTTT. As protein: CASSLVPQGTSTGELFF. Together with reference TRBV5-1 and TRBJ2-2, the CDR3 gives the full variable domain: KAGVTQTPRYLIKTRGQQVTLSCSPISGHRSVSWYQQTPGQGLQFLFEYFSETQRNKGNFPGRFSGRQFSNSRSEMNVSTLELGDSALYLCASSLVPQGTSTGELFFGEGSRLTVL.

The chain links TRBV10-3 to TRBJ2-7; 15 positions agree with TRBD2. Per the germline V gene, CDR1 is ENHRY and CDR2 is SYGVKD. The CDR3 loop spans 17 amino acids. The V and J ends lost 2 bases and 6 bases, in that order; junction bases with no gene match: 8. The CDR3 reads CAISETPGTSGRPEQYF. DNA for the CDR3: TGTGCCATCAGTGAGACCCCCGGGACTAGCGGGAGGCCCGAGCAGTACTTC.

This clone was seen once. The J gene is TRBJ1-2, the V gene TRBV4-3; D not certain. The CDR3 is 15 amino acids. CDR1 is LGHNA, CDR2 YSLEER, per germline. V was shortened by 0 bases and J by 2 bases, with 10 bases between the two germline ends. The CDR3 sequence is CASSQDSRGNYGYTF. CDR3 coding DNA: TGCGCCAGCAGCCAAGATTCCCGAGGAAACTATGGCTACACCTTC.

The CDR3 DNA sequence: TGTGCCAGTAGTATCGAGGACATCTCGGGGGAGGGCTACAATGAGCAGTTCTTC. As protein: CASSIEDISGEGYNEQFF. This chain joins TRBV19 and TRBJ2-1; 7 bases are a match to TRBD2. This CDR3 is built from 18 residues. Germline CDR1 reads LNHDA; CDR2 reads SQIVND (reference sequence). Germline trimming cut 3 bases from V and 3 bases from J; bases unmatched to any gene: 14.

The rearrangement links TRBV11-2 to TRBJ2-7; 12 nucleotides agree with TRBD2. Germline-derived CDR1 and CDR2 are SGHAT and FQNNGV. The V segment lost 5 bases and the J segment 1 base; nucleotides outside the gene matches: 12. The CDR3 is 18 residues long. The CDR3 DNA is TGTGCCAGCAGCCCCCGTGCTAGCGGGGGGGCCTTATCCTACGAGCAGTACTTC. The encoded protein is CASSPRASGGALSYEQYF.

The rearrangement uses TRBV7-2 and TRBJ2-5; D remains ambiguous. The CDR3 extends over 15 amino acids. From germline, CDR1 is SGHTA and CDR2 FQGNSA. With 1 base removed from V and 4 bases from J, the gap between germline ends came to 13 bases. The CDR3 loop reads CASSLGAIKLETQYF. The CDR3 DNA follows: TGTGCCAGCAGCTTAGGCGCAATAAAATTAGAGACCCAGTACTTC.